The 26 T cell receptor beta chains below all came from one sample that was sequenced in a study of blood T cell repertoires in COVID-19. The method was immunoSEQ multiplex PCR; TCRdb's version includes in-frame clones alone and lacks a portion of them. Among under 90,000 clones listed, around nine tenths were seen once. The specimen was peripheral blood. These TCRs come from a man aged 65 to 85 with active or convalescent COVID-19.

This clone came up once. The genes are TRBV19 and TRBJ1-1, with D unclear. The V gene lost 5 bases and the J gene lost 5 bases, with 12 bases spanning the gap. This CDR3 region has 13 residues. The germline V gene has CDR1 LNHDA and CDR2 SQIVND (reference sequence). The CDR3 nucleotides are TGTGCCAGTAGTGTGACTTTTGATACTGAAGCTTTCTTT. Its protein is CASSVTFDTEAFF.

V and J are TRBV7-3 and TRBJ2-1; 10 bases line up with TRBD2. CDR1 and CDR2 from the germline V gene are SGHTA and FQGTGA. V lost 5 bases and J lost 4; bases outside the gene matches: 8. The CDR3 runs to 16 residues. In nucleotides, the CDR3 is TGTGCCAGCAGCATCCCAGCGGGAGGGGGTTACAATGAGCAGTTCTTC. It translates to CASSIPAGGGYNEQFF.

V gene TRBV28 combines with J gene TRBJ2-7; 7 bases align to TRBD2. In germline, CDR1 is MDHEN, CDR2 SYDVKM. The V segment lost 2 bases and the J segment 3 bases; nucleotides outside the gene matches: 4. The CDR3 totals 14 residues. For the CDR3, the DNA is TGTGCCAGCAGTTTAAGAGGCGGGGGCTACGAGCAGTACTTC. It encodes CASSLRGGGYEQYF.

This clone has a single count. This sequence joins TRBV2 and TRBJ2-7; the D is unclear. CDR1 is SNHLY, CDR2 FYNNEI, per germline. Trimming removed 5 bases from V and 6 bases from J, with 17 bases in between. The CDR3 is 14 amino acids. CDR3 protein: CASSPQTRLGEQYF. DNA of the CDR3: TGTGCCAGCAGTCCCCAGACGAGGCTAGGCGAGCAGTACTTC.

The chain uses TRBV19 and TRBJ2-7, with 8 bases identical to TRBD1. Germline lookup yields CDR1 LNHDA and CDR2 SQIVND (reference sequence). CDR3 size: 15 residues. V lost 5 bases and J lost 7; bases outside the gene matches: 13. The CDR3 DNA reads as TGTGCCAGTAGTCCCCGACAGGGGTTAGCTAAGGAGCAGTACTTC. This encodes CASSPRQGLAKEQYF.

The sample holds a few counts of this clone. V usage is TRBV5-1 and J usage is TRBJ2-2; D perhaps matches TRBD1 (6 bases). Trimming removed 5 bases at V and 5 bases at J, with 13 bases between. The CDR3 extends over 14 amino acids. Germline assignment: CDR1 SGHRS and CDR2 YFSETQ. The CDR3 protein is CASRPGQQTGELFF. The CDR3 nucleotides read TGCGCCAGCAGACCAGGACAGCAGACCGGGGAGCTGTTTTTT.

This clone was counted a single time. This chain connects TRBV5-1 to TRBJ2-5; TRBD1 agrees at 7 bases. Germline V gives CDR1 SGHRS, CDR2 YFSETQ. The V segment lost 3 bases and the J segment 2 bases; nucleotides outside the gene matches: 7. The CDR3 has 15 amino acids. As DNA, the CDR3 is TGCGCCAGCAGCTCAGGTGGGACAGAACAAGAGACCCAGTACTTC. Its protein is CASSSGGTEQETQYF.

The count of this clone is one. The chain employs TRBV6-6 and TRBJ1-1; D is unresolved. This CDR3 has 14 residues. Trimming took off 2 bases at V and 2 bases at J, with 9 bases between the two ends. Per the germline V gene, CDR1 is MNHNY and CDR2 is SVGAGI (reference sequence). Written as DNA, the CDR3 is TGTGCCAGCAGTTACGCAGGCGATAACACTGAAGCTTTCTTT. As protein: CASSYAGDNTEAFF.

The chain couples TRBV12-3 or TRBV12-4 to TRBJ2-1, with D perhaps matching TRBD2 (6 bases). V was trimmed by 6 bases and J by 7 bases, leaving 13 bases between them. The CDR3 is 13 amino acids. The CDR3, as DNA: TGTGCCAGCAGGCTAGCGATCGTAAATGAGCAGTTCTTC. It translates to CASRLAIVNEQFF.

The chain combines TRBV6-5 with TRBJ2-2, with TRBD1 matching over 9 bases. This CDR3 contains 13 residues. With V trimmed by 6 bases and J by 6 bases, 2 bases remained unmatched. From germline, CDR1 is MNHEY and CDR2 SVGAGI. This chain's CDR3 is CASRGDRAGELFF. CDR3 nucleotide sequence: TGTGCCAGCAGGGGGGACAGGGCCGGGGAGCTGTTTTTT.

The V gene is TRBV21-1, the J gene TRBJ1-4; the table's D call, TRBD1, has no DNA check behind it. TRBV21-1 is a pseudogene locus. CDR3 length: 14 amino acids. The chain's CDR3 is CASSVRDRGEKLFF. In nucleotides, the CDR3 is TGTGCCAGCAGCGTCCGGGACAGGGGTGAAAAACTGTTTTTT.

The chain carries TRBV7-9 and TRBJ2-3, with 9 bases matching TRBD1. The V segment lost 1 base and the J segment 4 bases; nucleotides outside the gene matches: 6. Germline loops: CDR1 SEHNR, CDR2 FQNEAQ (reference sequence). The CDR3 length is 16 residues. The CDR3 sequence is CASSLVDRGFSDTQYF. CDR3 nucleotides: TGTGCCAGCAGCTTAGTCGACAGGGGGTTCTCAGATACGCAGTATTTT.

The J gene is TRBJ2-1, the V gene TRBV6-5; weak D call: TRBD2 (6 bases). Germline-derived CDR1 and CDR2 are MNHEY and SVGAGI. The CDR3 runs to 16 residues. The ends were cut back, 0 bases at V and 9 bases at J, with 18 bases in the middle. The CDR3 sequence: CASSYSPTGVDREQFF. CDR3 coding DNA: TGTGCCAGCAGTTACTCCCCTACGGGAGTTGATCGTGAGCAGTTCTTC.

The chain employs TRBV6-1 and TRBJ2-2; the D gene is possibly TRBD2 (6 bases). The CDR3 runs 17 residues. Germline V gene data show CDR1 as MNHNS and CDR2 as SASEGT. Trimming left V 2 bases short and J 1 base short, with 14 bases between. CDR3 DNA sequence: TGTGCCAGCAGTGAACGCGGGCTAGCGTTGAACACCGGGGAGCTGTTTTTT. This codes for CASSERGLALNTGELFF.

The rearrangement uses TRBV19 and TRBJ2-5; TRBD1 matches 8 bases. CDR3 length equals 13 residues. CDR1 and CDR2 from the germline V gene are LNHDA and SQIVND (reference sequence). The ends lost 7 bases at V and 4 bases at J; junction bases unmatched: 5. This chain's CDR3 is CASTNQGAETQYF. The CDR3 DNA reads as TGTGCCAGTACTAATCAGGGGGCAGAGACCCAGTACTTC.

The genes are TRBV3-1 (or the pseudogene TRBV3-2) and TRBJ2-7; D is ambiguous. Trimming left V 0 bases short and J 11 bases short, with 14 bases between. CDR1 LGHDT and CDR2 YNNKEL come from the germline V gene (reference sequence). The CDR3 spans 13 residues. The CDR3 DNA sequence: TGTGCCAGCAGCCAAGATCAGGTCCGAGAAAAGTACTTC. Protein sequence: CASSQDQVREKYF.

The chain has TRBV29-1 and TRBJ2-1; perhaps TRBD2 as D (7 bases). Germline values: CDR1 SQVTM, CDR2 ANQGSEA. The V and J ends lost 7 bases and 5 bases respectively, with 12 bases between them. The CDR3 is made up of 12 amino acids. The CDR3 DNA is TGCAGCGGCGGGGGCCGGCACAATGAGCAGTTCTTC. This translates into CSGGGRHNEQFF.

V and J are TRBV18 and TRBJ2-3; TRBD1 matches 8 bases. Trimming at V came to 5 bases and at J to 3 bases, leaving 7 bases not matched to a gene. CDR1 and CDR2 (germline): KGHSH, LQKENI. CDR3 length: 15 amino acids. The CDR3 nucleotides are TGTGCCAGCTCATCTGGACAGGGCGTTACAGATACGCAGTATTTT. It is translated as CASSSGQGVTDTQYF.

J is TRBJ2-4 and V is TRBV29-1; D perhaps matches TRBD1 (6 bases). The ends were cut back, 7 bases at V and 5 bases at J, with 9 bases in the middle. Germline loops: CDR1 SQVTM, CDR2 ANQGSEA. The CDR3 has 11 amino acids. The DNA for the CDR3 is TGCAGCGCCTACAGGGAAAACATTCAGTACTTC. Its protein product is CSAYRENIQYF.

The chain uses TRBV5-1 and TRBJ2-5; 9 bases map to TRBD1. CDR1 and CDR2 (germline): SGHRS, YFSETQ. Unmatched junction bases numbered 6, after V lost 5 bases and J lost 1 base. The CDR3 runs 15 residues. CDR3 coding DNA: TGCGCCAGCAGTGGACAGGGGCTAATCCAAGAGACCCAGTACTTC. Encoded protein: CASSGQGLIQETQYF. Complete variable domain (other parts from reference TRBV5-1 and TRBJ2-5): KAGVTQTPRYLIKTRGQQVTLSCSPISGHRSVSWYQQTPGQGLQFLFEYFSETQRNKGNFPGRFSGRQFSNSRSEMNVSTLELGDSALYLCASSGQGLIQETQYFGPGTRLLVL.

The chain is built from TRBV2 and TRBJ2-7, with D possibly matching TRBD2 (6 bases). The CDR3 is made up of 14 amino acids. V dropped 6 bases and J dropped 4 bases, with 16 bases sitting between them. CDR1 SNHLY and CDR2 FYNNEI come from the germline V gene. The CDR3 bases are TGTGCCAGCAGGGGACTCCTACAAACATACGAGCAGTACTTC. Residues: CASRGLLQTYEQYF.

This rearrangement joins TRBV7-2 to TRBJ2-3, with 7 bases matching TRBD2. V gave up 5 bases and J gave up 5 bases; unmatched junction bases: 10. This CDR3 comprises 15 residues. Germline V CDR1 and CDR2: SGHTA, FQGNSA. CDR3 DNA: TGTGCCAGCAGCCCCCCGGGGCGGGGGATAGATACGCAGTATTTT. Amino acids: CASSPPGRGIDTQYF.

This sequence joins TRBV27 and TRBJ2-3; 10 bases line up with TRBD1. With V trimmed by 4 bases and J by 3 bases, 4 bases remained unmatched. Germline-derived CDR1 and CDR2 are MNHEY and SMNVEV (reference sequence). The CDR3 has 15 amino acids. The chain's CDR3 is CASSSTGGVTDTQYF. DNA of the CDR3: TGTGCCAGCAGTTCGACAGGGGGCGTAACAGATACGCAGTATTTT.

The V gene is TRBV19, the J gene TRBJ2-3; 9 bases are a match to TRBD1. Germline CDR1 LNHDA, CDR2 SQIVND (reference sequence). The CDR3 totals 16 residues. Trimming took 1 base from V and 5 from J; bases not matched to a gene: 7. In DNA, the CDR3 is TGTGCCAGTAGTATAGTTGGGACAGGGTCGGAAGATACGCAGTATTTT. It is translated as CASSIVGTGSEDTQYF.

The chain couples TRBV29-1 to TRBJ2-5; 10 bases agree with TRBD2. CDR3 length equals 12 residues. Germline CDR1 reads SQVTM; CDR2 reads ANQGSEA. Losses at the gene ends were 4 bases for V and 4 bases for J; bases not matched to a gene: 0. The CDR3 here is CSVVAGGETQYF. The CDR3 DNA reads as TGCAGCGTTGTAGCGGGAGGAGAGACCCAGTACTTC. Complete variable domain (other parts from reference TRBV29-1 and TRBJ2-5): SAVISQKPSRDICQRGTSLTIQCQVDSQVTMMFWYRQQPGQSLTLIATANQGSEATYESGFVIDKFPISRPNLTFSTLTVSNMSPEDSSIYLCSVVAGGETQYFGPGTRLLVL.

This chain connects TRBV4-1 to TRBJ1-2; D might be TRBD1 (6 bases). CDR1 is MGHRA, CDR2 YSYEKL, per germline. The length of the CDR3 is 14 residues. The CDR3 bases are TGCGTCTCCTCGCAAAACCTGGGACAATATGGCTACACCTTC. Protein: CVSSQNLGQYGYTF.